This T cell receptor (beta chain) was found in a study of naive and memory T cell subsets. Only a few counts were recorded for this clonotype. Its antigen is currently unknown. The study's findings and limits: In CD4 and CD8 cells, diversity dropped from naive through EMRA. Possibly reflecting memory cells re-expressing CD45RA, a few larger clonotypes occurred in naive repertoires, especially CD8.

The beta constant-region primer was an equimolar mix of two oligonucleotides covering TRBC1 and TRBC2. The ligated cDNA underwent four PCR rounds using SP2 and nested alpha and beta constant-region primers. TCRdb reprocessed the UMI-ligation and nested PCR reads via MiXCR and lists one record per CDR3 protein. The repertoire includes 95,000 to 110,000 distinct CDR3 sequences, approximately 15% of them detected once, and 2.8% sits in the top ten. V shed 1 base and J shed 2 bases, with 12 bases lying between them. The germline V gene encodes CDR1 MGHDK and CDR2 SYGVNS. The length of the CDR3 is 15 residues. CD4 T cells were positively selected, then CD8 T cells from the CD4-negative fraction. Cells stained for CD3, CD4, CD8, CD45RA and CD27 were sorted into four subsets.

The sample comprised naive CD8+ T cells from blood. The genes are TRBV25-1 and TRBJ2-7, with D uncertain. The TCR comes from a human donor in good health. CDR3 in amino acids: CASSESADLAYEQYF. As DNA, the CDR3 is TGTGCCAGCAGTGAATCCGCAGACTTAGCCTACGAGCAGTACTTC.